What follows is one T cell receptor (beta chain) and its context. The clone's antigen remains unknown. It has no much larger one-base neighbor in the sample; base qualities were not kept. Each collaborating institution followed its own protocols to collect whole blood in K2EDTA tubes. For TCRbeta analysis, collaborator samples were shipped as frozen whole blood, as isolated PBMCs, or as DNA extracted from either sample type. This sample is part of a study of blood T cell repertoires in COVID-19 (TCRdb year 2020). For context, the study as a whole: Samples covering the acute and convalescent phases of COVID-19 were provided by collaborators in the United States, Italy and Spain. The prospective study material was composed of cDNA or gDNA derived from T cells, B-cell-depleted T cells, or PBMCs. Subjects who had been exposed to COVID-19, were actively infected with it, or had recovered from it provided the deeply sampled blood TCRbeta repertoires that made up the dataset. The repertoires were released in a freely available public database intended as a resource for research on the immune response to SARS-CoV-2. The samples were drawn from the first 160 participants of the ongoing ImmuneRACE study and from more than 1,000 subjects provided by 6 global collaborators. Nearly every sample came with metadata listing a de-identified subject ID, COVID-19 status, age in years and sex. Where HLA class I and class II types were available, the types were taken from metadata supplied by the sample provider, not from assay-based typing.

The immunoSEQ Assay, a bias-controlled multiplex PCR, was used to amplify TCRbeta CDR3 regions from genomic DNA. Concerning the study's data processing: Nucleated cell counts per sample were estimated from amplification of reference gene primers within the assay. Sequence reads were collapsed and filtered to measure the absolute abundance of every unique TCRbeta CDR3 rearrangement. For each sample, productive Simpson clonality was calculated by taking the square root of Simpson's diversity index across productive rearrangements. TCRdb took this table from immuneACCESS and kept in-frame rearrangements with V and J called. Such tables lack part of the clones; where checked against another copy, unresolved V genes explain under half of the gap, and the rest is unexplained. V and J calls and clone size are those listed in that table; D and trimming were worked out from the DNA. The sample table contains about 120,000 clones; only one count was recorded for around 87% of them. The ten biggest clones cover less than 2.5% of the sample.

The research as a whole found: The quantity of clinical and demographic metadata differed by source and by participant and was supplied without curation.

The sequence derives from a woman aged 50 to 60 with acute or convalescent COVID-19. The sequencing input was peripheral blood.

The CDR3 amino acid sequence is: CAWSKKDRGNQPQHF. In nucleotide form, the sequence is TGTGCCTGGAGTAAAAAGGACAGGGGAAATCAGCCCCAGCATTTT. In this chain, TRBV30 is recombined with TRBJ1-5; TRBD1 fits 9 bases in the junction. The CDR3 covers 15 residues, taking in both the cysteine and the phenylalanine. The read is trimmed to its CDR3 DNA, 45 bases read in frame from base 1. CDR1 GTSNPN and CDR2 SVGIG were looked up in the germline V gene (reference sequence). Trimmed from V: 2 bases; trimmed from J: 4 bases; junction bases lacking a gene match: 6.